This T cell receptor beta chain is from a study of blood T cell repertoires in COVID-19. Turning to the study itself: T cells, B-cell-depleted T cells, or PBMCs provided the cDNA or gDNA that served as material.

Looked up from germline, CDR1 is LGHNT and CDR2 is FRNRAP. The J segment lost 10 bases and the V segment lost 3 bases, leaving 11 bases of the junction unmatched. The CDR3 totals 15 residues. Produced via immunoSEQ multiplex PCR; TCRdb's table is partial and in-frame only. In the table there are 90,000 to 100,000 clones, around 86% of which are singletons. The source is a man aged 60 to 69 with COVID-19, enrolled during active disease. Specimen: peripheral blood. The chain combines TRBV12-5 with TRBJ2-1; TRBD1 agrees at 8 bases. The CDR3 nucleotides read TGTGCTAGTGGTTTACCCCGGACAGGGCACCCCGAGCAGTTCTTC. This gives the protein CASGLPRTGHPEQFF.